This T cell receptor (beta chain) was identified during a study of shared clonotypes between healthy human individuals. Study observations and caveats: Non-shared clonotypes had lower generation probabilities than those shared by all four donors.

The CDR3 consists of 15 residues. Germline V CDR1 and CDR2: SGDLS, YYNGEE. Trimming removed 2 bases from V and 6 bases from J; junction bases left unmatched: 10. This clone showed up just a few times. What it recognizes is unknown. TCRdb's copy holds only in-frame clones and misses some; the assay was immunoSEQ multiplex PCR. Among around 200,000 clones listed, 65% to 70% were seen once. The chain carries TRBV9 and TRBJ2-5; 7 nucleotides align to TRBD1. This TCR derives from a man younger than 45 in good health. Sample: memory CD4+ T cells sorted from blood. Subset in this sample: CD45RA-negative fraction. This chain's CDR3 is CASSVSDRVGKTQYF. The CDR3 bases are TGTGCCAGCAGCGTTAGTGACAGGGTAGGAAAGACCCAGTACTTC.